These 22 T cell receptor beta chains were sequenced from one sample in a study of blood T cell repertoires in COVID-19. Assay: immunoSEQ multiplex PCR; the TCRdb copy retains only in-frame clones and omits some. The sample consists of 150,000 to 200,000 clones, 80% to 90% of them appearing once. Sequenced input: peripheral blood. The receptors shown here come from a woman in her 70s with COVID-19, enrolled during active disease.

This sequence joins TRBV3-1 (or the pseudogene TRBV3-2) and TRBJ2-5, with D possibly TRBD2 on 5 matching bases. CDR1 is LGHDT and CDR2 is YNNKEL in the germline V gene (reference sequence). The CDR3 has 15 amino acids. V was cut by 2 bases and J by 2 bases, with 12 bases left in between. CDR3 sequence reads: CASSQSPSLQETQYF. The CDR3 DNA reads TGTGCCAGCAGCCAATCACCTAGCCTACAAGAGACCCAGTACTTC.

V and J are TRBV27 and TRBJ1-2, with TRBD1 identical over 10 bases. This CDR3 spans 16 amino acids. Germline CDR1 MNHEY, CDR2 SMNVEV (reference sequence). V dropped 0 bases and J dropped 8; count of bases not matched to a gene: 9. This chain's CDR3 is CASSLSTGTGAGGYTF. In nucleotides, the CDR3 is TGTGCCAGCAGTTTATCTACCGGGACAGGGGCCGGGGGCTACACCTTC.

The CDR3 DNA reads TGTGCCTGGGACAGGGGGCCCTACGAGCAGTACTTC. Translation gives CAWDRGPYEQYF. This chain links TRBV30 with TRBJ2-7; 10 bases are shared with TRBD1. The germline V gene encodes CDR1 GTSNPN and CDR2 SVGIG (reference sequence). The ends lost 5 bases at V and 2 bases at J; junction bases unmatched: 0. The CDR3 loop spans 12 amino acids.

The chain couples TRBV9 to TRBJ1-4; D perhaps matches TRBD1 (5 bases). From germline, CDR1 is SGDLS and CDR2 YYNGEE. The CDR3 contains 13 residues. The V gene lost 2 bases and the J gene lost 5 bases, with 7 bases spanning the gap. The CDR3 nucleotides are TGTGCCAGCAGCGTGGGGGGAAATGAAAAACTGTTTTTT. Amino acids: CASSVGGNEKLFF.

This chain uses TRBV29-1 with TRBJ1-1; a weak D match, TRBD1 (5 bases). Germline V gene sequence: CDR1 SQVTM, CDR2 ANQGSEA. Trimming pared 0 bases from V and 1 base from J, leaving 15 bases between. This CDR3 is 16 amino acids long. As DNA, the CDR3 is TGCAGCGTTGAAGATAGGAGGGGAACGCAGAACACTGAAGCTTTCTTT. It yields the protein CSVEDRRGTQNTEAFF.

This clone was found once. The J gene is TRBJ2-4, the V gene TRBV28; tentative D call: TRBD2 (6 bases). The CDR3 loop spans 17 amino acids. Germline assignment: CDR1 MDHEN and CDR2 SYDVKM. V gave up 6 bases and J gave up 4 bases, with 22 bases separating them. The CDR3 DNA reads as TGTGCCAGCAGCCCCTTCCGGGACGGAGGGTCTAAAAACATTCAGTACTTC. This sequence encodes CASSPFRDGGSKNIQYF.

The chain has TRBV7-9 and TRBJ2-2; D gene ambiguous. This CDR3 has 16 amino acids. V was cut by 5 bases and J by 1 base, with 14 bases left in between. Germline values: CDR1 SEHNR, CDR2 FQNEAQ (reference sequence). The CDR3 sequence: CASSHSGRQNTGELFF. The CDR3 nucleotides read TGTGCCAGCAGCCATTCTGGAAGACAGAACACCGGGGAGCTGTTTTTT.

V gene TRBV30 combines with J gene TRBJ2-2, with TRBD2 identical over 7 bases. Germline loops: CDR1 GTSNPN, CDR2 SVGIG (reference sequence). J gave up 3 bases and V 1 base, and 8 bases lay outside the gene matches. The CDR3 contains 16 residues. The CDR3 DNA sequence: TGTGCCTGGAGTGAAGCGGGAAGGTGGGACACCGGGGAGCTGTTTTTT. This translates into CAWSEAGRWDTGELFF.

The J gene is TRBJ2-5, the V gene TRBV10-3, with D tentatively TRBD1 (6 bases). CDR1 is ENHRY and CDR2 is SYGVKD in the germline V gene. This CDR3 spans 13 amino acids. The V gene lost 2 bases and the J gene lost 7 bases, with 11 bases spanning the gap. The CDR3 DNA sequence: TGTGCCATCAGTGAGGACAGGTCGGGGACCCAGTACTTC. Amino acids: CAISEDRSGTQYF.

The J gene is TRBJ1-2, the V gene TRBV5-1; D not resolved. The CDR3 is 17 residues long. Trimming pared 0 bases from V and 0 bases from J, leaving 15 bases between. Looked up from germline, CDR1 is SGHRS and CDR2 is YFSETQ. The CDR3 reads CASSLGGGARTNYGYTF. The CDR3 DNA reads TGCGCCAGCAGCTTGGGGGGAGGAGCCCGAACTAACTATGGCTACACCTTC.

This chain connects TRBV6-6 to TRBJ2-7; possibly TRBD2 for D (6 bases). Trimming removed 0 bases from V and 4 bases from J, with 10 bases in between. Germline CDR1 reads MNHNY; CDR2 reads SVGAGI (reference sequence). CDR3 length: 14 amino acids. CDR3 region: CASSYSSGGYEQYV. As DNA, the CDR3 is TGTGCCAGCAGTTACTCGAGTGGAGGGTACGAGCAGTACGTC.

The chain links TRBV27 to TRBJ2-7; TRBD1 agrees at 7 bases. CDR1 and CDR2 (germline): MNHEY, SMNVEV (reference sequence). CDR3 length: 14 residues. The V and J ends lost 2 bases and 4 bases, in that order; junction bases with no gene match: 5. In DNA form, the CDR3 reads TGTGCCAGCAGTTTAGGGACAGTGAGATACGAGCAGTACTTC. Translation gives CASSLGTVRYEQYF.

This clone was detected a few times. Here the CDR3 DNA reads TGTGCCAGCAGTCCAGGGGGACAGGGGCTACGCGAGCAGTACGTC. It encodes CASSPGGQGLREQYV. The genes are TRBV27 and TRBJ2-7; the match to TRBD1 covers 10 bases. In germline, CDR1 is MNHEY, CDR2 SMNVEV (reference sequence). CDR3 length: 15 amino acids. Unmatched junction bases numbered 10, after V lost 5 bases and J lost 6 bases.

The chain carries TRBV10-2 and TRBJ2-3; 10 nucleotides match TRBD1. Germline CDR1 WSHSY, CDR2 SAAADI. The CDR3 has 15 residues. Losses at the gene ends were 6 bases for V and 6 bases for J; bases not matched to a gene: 9. The CDR3 sequence is CASRTDRGILDTQYF. The CDR3 nucleotides are TGCGCCAGCAGAACGGACAGGGGGATTTTGGATACGCAGTATTTT.

V gene TRBV4-1 combines with J gene TRBJ1-1; tentative D call: TRBD1 (6 bases). With 0 bases removed from V and 6 bases from J, the gap between germline ends came to 14 bases. The germline gives CDR1 MGHRA, CDR2 YSYEKL. The CDR3 totals 15 residues. The CDR3 spells CASSQDLGEGAEAFF. DNA for the CDR3: TGCGCCAGCAGCCAAGATCTAGGAGAGGGGGCTGAAGCTTTCTTT.

This sequence joins TRBV15 and TRBJ2-5; 8 bases are shared with TRBD2. There are 16 residues in the CDR3. Germline loops: CDR1 LNHNV, CDR2 YYDKDF (reference sequence). With V trimmed by 1 base and J by 5 bases, 9 bases remained unmatched. CDR3 in DNA: TGTGCCACCAGCAGAGCCAGCGGGGGCCTGTGGGAGACCCAGTACTTC. It yields the protein CATSRASGGLWETQYF.

The chain uses TRBV6-5 and TRBJ1-2; no firm D call. CDR1 is MNHEY and CDR2 is SVGAGI in the germline V gene. V was trimmed by 8 bases and J by 1 base, leaving 8 bases between them. CDR3 length equals 12 residues. CDR3: CASLNSNYGYTF. The CDR3 nucleotides are TGTGCCAGCCTCAACAGTAACTATGGCTACACCTTC.

This clone was counted a few times. Written as DNA, the CDR3 is TGTGCCAGCAGCCGGGACAGGTACAATGAGCAGTTCTTC. It codes for CASSRDRYNEQFF. The rearrangement joins TRBV5-6 to TRBJ2-1, with 8 bases fitting TRBD1. CDR3 length equals 13 residues. Germline CDR1 reads SGHDT; CDR2 reads YYEEEE. V lost 4 bases to trimming and J lost 4 bases; unmatched junction nucleotides: 1.

J is TRBJ1-2 and V is TRBV24-1; 8 bases align to TRBD1. There are 12 residues in the CDR3. Germline assignment: CDR1 KGHDR and CDR2 SFDVKD. Trimming cost V 9 bases and J 4 bases; bases outside gene matches: 3. The CDR3 loop reads CATRQGSYGYTF. The DNA of the CDR3 is TGTGCCACCCGACAGGGGTCCTATGGCTACACCTTC.

The chain couples TRBV11-2 to TRBJ1-5, with D unresolved. The germline CDR1 and CDR2 sequences are SGHAT and FQNNGV. Trimming cost V 3 bases and J 2 bases, with 14 bases left between them. The length of the CDR3 is 16 residues. CDR3 nucleotide sequence: TGTGCCAGCAGCTTCCGGGGATTAGCTGGCAATCAGCCCCAGCATTTT. Amino acids: CASSFRGLAGNQPQHF.

The chain has TRBV29-1 and TRBJ1-1; 8 bases align to TRBD1. The ends lost 7 bases at V and 5 bases at J; junction bases unmatched: 6. This CDR3 region has 12 residues. Germline CDR1 SQVTM, CDR2 ANQGSEA. The CDR3 nucleotides read TGCAGCGCCAGAGGGACAGGTACTGAAGCTTTCTTT. Translation gives CSARGTGTEAFF.

The chain is built from TRBV7-2 and TRBJ2-2; the match to TRBD2 covers 8 bases. The CDR3 length is 13 residues. The germline V gene has CDR1 SGHTA and CDR2 FQGNSA. V trimming: 4 bases; J trimming: 5 bases; junction bases outside the gene matches: 0. The CDR3 spells CASSSSGTGELFF. DNA of the CDR3: TGTGCCAGCAGCTCTAGCGGGACCGGGGAGCTGTTTTTT.